This T cell receptor (beta chain) was retrieved from a study of T cells in women clearing cervical HPV infection. Using immunoSEQ multiplex PCR, the repertoire was profiled, and TCRdb retains in-frame clones only, with some absent. Recorded here are approximately 34,000 clones; the top ten clones represent 6% to 7.5%. About this clone: The sequenced fragment ends 3 residues before the CDR3 boundary, so the rest is inferred from the germline J gene.

V was pared by 3 bases and J by 8 bases, with 6 bases between. Germline V gene lookup returns CDR1 SGHAT and CDR2 FQNNGV. The CDR3 contains 11 residues. The source is a woman between 18 and 69 years old with a cervical HPV16 infection that either progressed to CIN3+ or cleared (not recorded which). The specimen sequenced was blood buffy coat. This chain links TRBV11-2 with TRBJ2-3; D unresolved. CDR3 sequence: CASSFGGTQYF. The sequenced CDR3 bases are TGTGCCAGCAGCTTCGGCGGTACG. Variable domain in full (rest from reference TRBV11-2 and TRBJ2-3): EAGVAQSPRYKIIEKRQSVAFWCNPISGHATLYWYQQILGQGPKLLIQFQNNGVVDDSQLPKDRFSAERLKGVDSTLKIQPAKLEDSAVYLCASSFGGTQYFGPGTRLTVL.